Shown below are 25 T cell receptor beta chains from a single sample sequenced in a study of cytomegalovirus exposure and HLA in healthy donors. Primers included in the PCR were 60 Vbeta and 13 Jbeta primers. Profiling relied on immunoSEQ multiplex PCR, and the TCRdb table lists in-frame clones only, not all of them. The repertoire holds about 160,000 clones, with about 72% as singletons. Sample: PBMCs. These receptors originate from a man in his fifties or sixties in good health and CMV-seropositive.

The genes are TRBV5-6 and TRBJ2-1, with 7 bases aligning to TRBD1. The CDR3 has 15 amino acids. V lost 5 bases and J lost 9; bases outside the gene matches: 14. Germline assignment: CDR1 SGHDT and CDR2 YYEEEE. CDR3: CASRAHRDSSLEQFF. Here the CDR3 DNA reads TGTGCCAGCAGAGCCCACCGGGACAGTTCGCTTGAGCAGTTCTTC.

This sequence joins TRBV5-4 and TRBJ1-6, with a possible D match to TRBD1 (5 bases). Germline loops: CDR1 SGHNT, CDR2 YYREEE (reference sequence). V was trimmed by 6 bases and J by 10 bases, leaving 20 bases between them. The CDR3 totals 15 residues. The CDR3 DNA reads as TGTGCCAGCACCCTAGGGGTTTCTCCGGAGTCACCCCTCCACTTT. This gives the protein CASTLGVSPESPLHF.

J is TRBJ2-3 and V is TRBV28, with a possible D match to TRBD1 (7 bases). Germline CDR1 reads MDHEN; CDR2 reads SYDVKM. The CDR3 contains 12 residues. With 11 bases removed from V and 5 bases from J, the gap between germline ends came to 14 bases. CDR3 sequence (DNA): TGTGCCTGGAGGGGGCCAAAAGATACGCAGTATTTT. Translation: CAWRGPKDTQYF.

This clone came up a few times. This rearrangement joins TRBV9 to TRBJ2-5, with TRBD2 matching over 13 bases. TRBJ2-7 explains the end of the DNA better; the J call may be wrong. Germline lookup yields CDR1 SGDLS and CDR2 YYNGEE. The CDR3 is 16 amino acids. The CDR3 is CASSATTSGGPYEQYF. The CDR3, as DNA: TGTGCCAGCAGCGCGACGACTAGCGGGGGGCCCTACGAGCAGTACTTC.

This clone was counted a few times. This chain uses TRBV11-2 with TRBJ2-1; 8 nucleotides line up with TRBD1. Germline V lookup: CDR1 SGHAT, CDR2 FQNNGV. This CDR3 has 16 amino acids. V trimming: 0 bases; J trimming: 1 base; junction bases outside the gene matches: 2. This CDR3 reads CASSLDRTGSYNEQFF. The CDR3, as DNA: TGTGCCAGCAGCTTAGATCGGACAGGGTCCTACAATGAGCAGTTCTTC.

The genes are TRBV7-3 and TRBJ1-1, with 7 bases matching TRBD1. Losses at the gene ends were 5 bases for V and 1 base for J; bases not matched to a gene: 7. Germline values: CDR1 SGHTA, CDR2 FQGTGA. The CDR3 has 15 residues. The chain's CDR3 is CASSTQGSRNTEAFF. As DNA, the CDR3 is TGTGCCAGCAGCACACAGGGGTCTCGGAACACTGAAGCTTTCTTT.

This clone was counted a few times. The chain couples TRBV6-5 to TRBJ1-3; no definite D call. The CDR3 loop spans 14 amino acids. Germline V gene lookup returns CDR1 MNHEY and CDR2 SVGAGI. The V end was cut by 6 bases, the J end by 0 bases, with 9 bases between. CDR3 loop: CASRQFRSGNTIYF. CDR3 nucleotides: TGTGCCAGCAGGCAGTTTCGCTCTGGAAACACCATATATTTT.

The J gene is TRBJ2-7, the V gene TRBV9; maybe TRBD2 (6 bases). CDR1 and CDR2 (germline): SGDLS, YYNGEE. Trimming cost V 4 bases and J 3 bases, with 17 bases left between them. CDR3 length: 15 residues. In DNA form, the CDR3 reads TGTGCCAGCAGCCTAGGAGGGGACTCATTCTACGAGCAGTACTTC. As protein: CASSLGGDSFYEQYF.

The V gene is TRBV28, the J gene TRBJ2-3; 8 positions agree with TRBD2. CDR1 and CDR2 (germline): MDHEN, SYDVKM. The CDR3 sequence is 17 residues long. V was clipped by 3 bases and J by 2 bases; unmatched bases: 10. As DNA, the CDR3 is TGTGCCAGCAGTTTCCTCCGGGGGGGAGACTTCACAGATACGCAGTATTTT. Translated: CASSFLRGGDFTDTQYF.

A single count supports this clone. CDR3 in DNA: TGTGCCACCAGGGCCGACAGGACCTTCTCCTACGAGCAGTACTTC. Translating gives CATRADRTFSYEQYF. The rearrangement links TRBV15 to TRBJ2-7; weak D call: TRBD1 (6 bases). Per the germline V gene, CDR1 is LNHNV and CDR2 is YYDKDF (reference sequence). This CDR3 has 15 amino acids. Trimming left V 6 bases short and J 0 bases short, with 15 bases between.

The chain employs TRBV11-2 and TRBJ2-7; TRBD2 agrees at 8 bases. The CDR3 length is 14 residues. The J segment lost 1 base and the V segment lost 7 bases, leaving 6 bases of the junction unmatched. Per the germline V gene, CDR1 is SGHAT and CDR2 is FQNNGV. CDR3 sequence reads: CASTPGGGSYEQYF. The DNA of the CDR3 is TGTGCCAGCACCCCAGGCGGGGGGTCCTACGAGCAGTACTTC.

The V gene is TRBV4-1, the J gene TRBJ2-6, with no clear D. The CDR3 extends over 15 amino acids. V was pared by 1 base and J by 3 bases, with 7 bases between. Germline V gene data show CDR1 as MGHRA and CDR2 as YSYEKL. The CDR3: CASSQVNFGANVLTF. CDR3 coding DNA: TGCGCCAGCAGCCAAGTTAACTTTGGGGCCAACGTCCTGACTTTC.

The chain couples TRBV7-2 to TRBJ2-3, with 11 bases identical to TRBD2. CDR3 length: 17 residues. The V gene end was trimmed by 2 bases and the J gene end by 0 bases; junction bases not matched to a gene: 4. The V gene's germline CDR1 is SGHTA and CDR2 FQGNSA. CDR3 sequence reads: CASSLWGLAVSTDTQYF. The CDR3 region has the DNA TGTGCCAGCAGCTTATGGGGACTAGCGGTCAGCACAGATACGCAGTATTTT.

The gene calls are TRBV21-1 and TRBJ2-7; the tabulated D call, TRBD2, remains unverified against the DNA. TRBV21-1 is a pseudogene segment. CDR3 length equals 16 residues. CDR3 amino acids: CASTTTQRGKDYEQYF. In DNA, the CDR3 is TGTGCCAGCACGACCACCCAGCGGGGTAAAGACTACGAGCAGTACTTC.

The V call is TRBV27, the J call TRBJ1-1, with 12 bases fitting TRBD1. The germline V gene encodes CDR1 MNHEY and CDR2 SMNVEV (reference sequence). The length of the CDR3 is 17 residues. Trimming removed 3 bases from V and 0 bases from J; junction bases left unmatched: 5. In nucleotides, the CDR3 is TGTGCCAGCAGTTTCCGGGACAGGGGGCCCATGAACACTGAAGCTTTCTTT. It specifies CASSFRDRGPMNTEAFF.

This clone was recorded once. V gene TRBV13 combines with J gene TRBJ2-1; 8 nucleotides line up with TRBD1. Unmatched junction bases numbered 9, after V lost 5 bases and J lost 3 bases. The CDR3 extends over 16 amino acids. In germline, CDR1 is PRHDT, CDR2 FYEKMQ (reference sequence). The CDR3 DNA reads TGTGCCAGCAGCCCCTCACCAGGGGGCGGCTACAATGAGCAGTTCTTC. Its protein is CASSPSPGGGYNEQFF.

The V call is TRBV28, the J call TRBJ1-3, with D unresolved. The V gene's germline CDR1 is MDHEN and CDR2 SYDVKM. V was shortened by 1 base and J by 0 bases, with 7 bases between the two germline ends. The CDR3 extends over 15 amino acids. CDR3 DNA sequence: TGTGCCAGCAGTTTATTCAGAGGCTCTGGAAACACCATATATTTT. Translating gives CASSLFRGSGNTIYF.

This chain uses TRBV5-5 with TRBJ2-7; D ambiguous. V shed 2 bases and J shed 3 bases, with 6 bases lying between them. CDR1 is SGHKS, CDR2 YYEKEE, per germline (reference sequence). CDR3 size: 12 residues. This CDR3 is CASSFSGYEQYF. The CDR3 DNA reads as TGTGCCAGCAGCTTCTCAGGCTACGAGCAGTACTTC. The variable domain in full, completed from reference TRBV5-5 and TRBJ2-7, reads DAGVTQSPTHLIKTRGQQVTLRCSPISGHKSVSWYQQVLGQGPQFIFQYYEKEERGRGNFPDRFSARQFPNYSSELNVNALLLGDSALYLCASSFSGYEQYFGPGTRLTVT.

The count of this clone is one. The chain couples TRBV4-1 to TRBJ2-7, with D possibly being TRBD1 (5 bases). CDR3 length: 13 residues. The V end was cut by 0 bases, the J end by 4 bases, with 7 bases between. Germline V gene sequence: CDR1 MGHRA, CDR2 YSYEKL. The CDR3 here is CASSQERGYEQYF. The DNA for the CDR3 is TGCGCCAGCAGCCAAGAAAGGGGTTACGAGCAGTACTTC.

The sample holds one count of this clone. The rearrangement links TRBV19 to TRBJ2-3; a weak D match, TRBD2 (5 bases). CDR1 and CDR2 (germline): LNHDA, SQIVND (reference sequence). Trimming left V 7 bases short and J 0 bases short, with 14 bases between. This CDR3 has 15 amino acids. The CDR3 coding sequence is TGTGCCAGTACCCCACTAGTCACTAGCACAGATACGCAGTATTTT. Its protein product is CASTPLVTSTDTQYF.

The chain has TRBV11-3 and TRBJ2-2, with 8 bases identical to TRBD2. Germline CDR1 reads SGHNT; CDR2 reads YENEEA. V trimming: 5 bases; J trimming: 7 bases; junction bases outside the gene matches: 9. This CDR3 comprises 15 residues. CDR3 coding DNA: TGTGCCAGCAGCCCGCGGACTAGCCAGGGCGGGGAGCTGTTTTTT. Protein sequence: CASSPRTSQGGELFF. Complete variable domain (other parts from reference TRBV11-3 and TRBJ2-2): EAGVVQSPRYKIIEKKQPVAFWCNPISGHNTLYWYLQNLGQGPELLIRYENEEAVDDSQLPKDRFSAERLKGVDSTLKIQPAELGDSAVYLCASSPRTSQGGELFFGEGSRLTVL.

This chain connects TRBV30 to TRBJ2-1; 8 bases map to TRBD2. CDR1 GTSNPN and CDR2 SVGIG come from the germline V gene (reference sequence). This CDR3 spans 15 amino acids. Unmatched junction bases numbered 5, after V lost 0 bases and J lost 4 bases. CDR3 residues: CAWSVPGLEYNEQFF. The DNA of the CDR3 is TGTGCCTGGAGTGTCCCGGGACTAGAATACAATGAGCAGTTCTTC.

V gene TRBV7-9 combines with J gene TRBJ1-1; D unresolved. Trimming left V 8 bases short and J 1 base short, with 14 bases between. The CDR3 consists of 14 residues. Germline CDR1 is SEHNR and CDR2 is FQNEAQ (reference sequence). CDR3 loop: CASQLISSNTEAFF. The CDR3 DNA reads as TGTGCCAGCCAACTTATTAGCTCGAACACTGAAGCTTTCTTT.

This chain connects TRBV7-2 to TRBJ2-7; D ambiguous. The CDR3 extends over 13 amino acids. Germline-derived CDR1 and CDR2 are SGHTA and FQGNSA. V was clipped by 5 bases and J by 6 bases, with 14 bases between them. Written as DNA, the CDR3 is TGTGCCAGCAGCCTGAACTATTATGGCGAGCAGTACTTC. Encoded protein: CASSLNYYGEQYF.

The chain recombines TRBV11-2 with TRBJ2-6; D is ambiguous. Germline V CDR1 and CDR2: SGHAT, FQNNGV. The CDR3 loop spans 14 amino acids. V lost 4 bases, J lost 0 bases, and 4 bases lay in between. CDR3 in DNA: TGTGCCAGCAGCTCCCGCTCTGGGGCCAACGTCCTGACTTTC. Translated: CASSSRSGANVLTF. Full variable domain (missing parts from reference TRBV11-2 and TRBJ2-6): EAGVAQSPRYKIIEKRQSVAFWCNPISGHATLYWYQQILGQGPKLLIQFQNNGVVDDSQLPKDRFSAERLKGVDSTLKIQPAKLEDSAVYLCASSSRSGANVLTFGAGSRLTVL.